What follows is one TCR beta chain and its context. The sample comes from a study of blood T cells in healthy people across ages. In germline, CDR1 is DFQATT, CDR2 SNEGSKA (reference sequence). The CDR3 is made up of 18 amino acids. V was clipped by 0 bases and J by 4 bases; unmatched bases: 13. With a J-beta primer mix and a sample-barcoded 5' primer, a second PCR ran about 7 to 11 cycles. TCRdb independently ran MiXCR on the 5' RACE reads; one entry per CDR3 protein. The table lists more than 1 million distinct CDR3 sequences, 45% of them singletons, with about 20% in the top ten. The sample comprised blood. This receptor was taken from an older woman in good health. The chain is built from TRBV20-1 and TRBJ2-5, with TRBD2 matching over 11 bases. In DNA, the CDR3 is TGCAGTGCTAGAGATTTCGGAGTACTAGCGGGAGTATTAGAGACCCAGTACTTC. As protein: CSARDFGVLAGVLETQYF.